This T cell receptor beta chain was identified during a study of T cell clonality in common variable immunodeficiency. Donors gave roughly 5 to 9 ml heparinized peripheral whole blood. This clone came up many times. Antigen: not known. The read ends 3 residues shy of where the CDR3 ends; the end is completed using the germline J gene. Study results and caveats: CVID subjects showed higher TCRbeta clonality than healthy controls. Patient heterogeneity in the CVID cohort limited correlations between repertoire features and clinical complications. In common variable immunodeficiency, TCR beta chains reportedly carried fewer deletions and N-nucleotide insertions.

Clones were sequenced by immunoSEQ multiplex PCR, and TCRdb holds only the in-frame ones, with some missing. The sample is made up of roughly 38,000 clones, none counted only once. With 2 bases removed from V and 5 bases from J, the gap between germline ends came to 26 bases. Germline-derived CDR1 and CDR2 are SNHLY and FYNNEI. The CDR3 consists of 19 residues. Sample: peripheral blood mononuclear cells. This receptor was identified in a person aged 18 to 69 in good health. This chain links TRBV2 with TRBJ2-3; tentatively, D is TRBD2 (6 bases). The CDR3 DNA, read in part, is TGTGCCAGCAGTGAAAACCCTCCCTCGGGGGATTTCGGTCTAGATACG. This codes for CASSENPPSGDFGLDT. The entire CDR3 is CASSENPPSGDFGLDTQYF.